Listed below are T cell receptor beta chains from one sample, sequenced in a study of blood T cell repertoires in COVID-19. Method: immunoSEQ multiplex PCR; TCRdb's copy keeps in-frame clones and lacks some. The sample holds about 220,000 clones, approximately 80% seen once. The sample comprised peripheral blood. These receptors were collected from a human donor in a cohort sampled during active COVID-19. Both conserved end residues are part of each CDR3. Each record gives: CDR3 protein, CDR3 DNA, J gene, V gene, clone size, D gene. The D gene is left open where the match is weak. For some rows the clone size is stated as once, few or many, or as a class when expanded; others skip it.

CASSQQGLRNTEAFF TGTGCCAGCAGCCAGCAGGGGTTGAGGAACACTGAAGCTTTCTTT TRBJ1-1 TRBV14 NA NA
CASSPRRMAEQFF TGTGCCAGCTCACCTCGCAGGATGGCTGAGCAGTTCTTC TRBJ2-1 TRBV18 few NA
CASSPTPIVSDTQYF TGTGCCAGCAGCCCGACTCCTATCGTTTCAGATACGCAGTATTTT TRBJ2-3 TRBV7-9 NA NA
CASSYSIQGTYGYTF TGTGCCAGCAGTTACTCGATCCAGGGGACCTATGGCTACACCTTC TRBJ1-2 TRBV6-5 NA NA
CASSLWVGEGASYNEQFF TGTGCCAGCAGTTTATGGGTAGGGGAAGGGGCCTCCTACAATGAGCAGTTCTTC TRBJ2-1 TRBV28 NA NA
CASSLQGAAGELFF TGCGCCAGCAGCCTCCAGGGGGCCGCCGGGGAGCTGTTTTTT TRBJ2-2 TRBV5-1 NA TRBD1
CASASSYEQYF TGTGCCAGCGCTAGCTCCTACGAGCAGTACTTC TRBJ2-7 TRBV6-5 NA NA
CASSLGQVYGYTF TGTGCCAGCAGTCTCGGACAGGTCTATGGCTACACCTTC TRBJ1-2 TRBV28 NA TRBD1
CASSRTGARNTEAFF TGTGCCAGCAGCCGTACAGGGGCTCGTAACACTGAAGCTTTCTTT TRBJ1-1 TRBV3-1/TRBV3-2 NA TRBD1
CASSEGTGGYNEQFF TGTGCCAGCAGCGAGGGAACGGGAGGTTACAATGAGCAGTTCTTC TRBJ2-1 TRBV9 NA TRBD2
CASSPRLAGVGREQYF TGTGCCAGCAGCCCAAGACTAGCGGGAGTGGGGCGGGAGCAGTACTTC TRBJ2-7 TRBV13 few TRBD2
CASSLGYRLERKLFF TGCGCCAGCAGCTTGGGGTACAGATTAGAAAGAAAACTGTTTTTT TRBJ1-4 TRBV5-1 NA NA
CASSLASTGELFF TGTGCCAGCAGCTTGGCCTCGACCGGGGAGCTGTTTTTT TRBJ2-2 TRBV5-6 NA NA
CASRGTGGNYGYTF TGTGCCAGCCGCGGGACAGGGGGAAACTATGGCTACACCTTC TRBJ1-2 TRBV27 NA TRBD1
CASSINRGPTEAFF TGTGCCAGCAGTATTAACAGGGGGCCCACTGAAGCTTTCTTT TRBJ1-1 TRBV6-6 once TRBD1
CAWSPTSGGGPGKLFF TGTGCCTGGAGTCCGACTAGCGGGGGGGGCCCCGGAAAGCTGTTTTTT TRBJ2-2 TRBV30 few TRBD2
CASTRLAGITDTQYF TGTGCCAGCACCCGACTAGCGGGGATCACAGATACGCAGTATTTT TRBJ2-3 TRBV2 NA TRBD2
CASTRRGYIAQYF TGTGCCAGCACTCGGCGGGGTTATATCGCGCAGTACTTC TRBJ2-7 TRBV27 NA NA
CASSPIGRGTGEHYEQYF TGTGCCAGCAGCCCCATCGGCCGGGGGACAGGGGAACACTACGAGCAGTACTTC TRBJ2-7 TRBV11-2 many TRBD1
CASSLGAGVDGDTQYF TGCGCCAGCAGCTTGGGGGCCGGGGTAGACGGAGATACGCAGTATTTT TRBJ2-3 TRBV5-1 NA NA
CASSPSAGTDYGYTF TGTGCCAGCTCTCCTTCTGCCGGGACAGATTATGGCTACACCTTC TRBJ1-2 TRBV18 NA TRBD1
CASSLPFGGGEAFF TGTGCCAGCAGCCTCCCCTTTGGGGGGGGCGAAGCTTTCTTT TRBJ1-1 TRBV3-1/TRBV3-2 few NA
CASKPGLAMYNEQFF TGTGCCAGTAAACCCGGACTAGCGATGTACAATGAGCAGTTCTTC TRBJ2-1 TRBV19 NA TRBD2
CASSFDQGFYEQYF TGTGCCAGCAGCTTCGACCAGGGGTTCTACGAGCAGTACTTC TRBJ2-7 TRBV11-3 NA NA
CASSPSGQGRNIQYF TGTGCCAGCAGTCCCTCGGGACAGGGGCGAAACATTCAGTACTTC TRBJ2-4 TRBV28 NA TRBD1
CASSLTYSHATQYF TGTGCCAGCAGCTTAACCTATTCCCACGCGACCCAGTACTTC TRBJ2-5 TRBV11-3 NA NA
CASRRDRGGTGELFF TGTGCCAGCAGGAGAGACAGGGGAGGTACCGGGGAGCTGTTTTTT TRBJ2-2 TRBV11-2 NA TRBD1
CASSPDRMGARGTEAFF TGTGCCAGCAGCCCCGACCGGATGGGGGCGAGAGGTACTGAAGCTTTCTTT TRBJ1-1 TRBV7-2 NA NA
CASSLGTGGLEQYF TGTGCCAGCAGCTTGGGGACAGGGGGACTCGAGCAGTACTTC TRBJ2-7 TRBV11-1 NA TRBD1
CASSYNQGAWEQYF TGTGCCAGCAGTTACAACCAGGGGGCCTGGGAGCAGTACTTC TRBJ2-7 TRBV6-6 many TRBD1
CASRLLKGSGAAVTQYF TGTGCCAGCAGACTTCTAAAGGGGAGCGGGGCCGCAGTGACCCAGTACTTC TRBJ2-5 TRBV21-1 NA NA